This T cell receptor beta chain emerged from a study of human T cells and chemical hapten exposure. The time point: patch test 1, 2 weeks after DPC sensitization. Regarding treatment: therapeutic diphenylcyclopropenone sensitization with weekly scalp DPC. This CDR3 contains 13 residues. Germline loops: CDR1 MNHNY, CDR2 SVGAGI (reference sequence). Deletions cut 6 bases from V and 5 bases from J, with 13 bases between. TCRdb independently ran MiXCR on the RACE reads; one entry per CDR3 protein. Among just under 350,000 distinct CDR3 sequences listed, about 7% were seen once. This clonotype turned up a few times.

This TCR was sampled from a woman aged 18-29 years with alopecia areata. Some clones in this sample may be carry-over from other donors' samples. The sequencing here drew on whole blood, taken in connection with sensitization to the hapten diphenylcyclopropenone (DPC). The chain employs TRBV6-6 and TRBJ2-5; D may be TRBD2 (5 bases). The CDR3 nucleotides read TGTGCCAGCAGGGAACTAGGTCGGGAGACCCAGTACTTC. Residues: CASRELGRETQYF.